A single sample is the source of the 14 T cell receptor beta chains below, sequenced in a study of molecular identifiers for immune sequencing clone quantification. TCRdb reanalysed the PCR reads using MiXCR and keeps one entry per CDR3 protein. The sample includes 85,000 to 90,000 distinct CDR3 sequences, 20% to 25% of them seen just once. Material for sequencing was naive CD8+ T cells from blood, with Jurkat cell RNA spiked in. The subset: FACS-sorted CD8+CD4-CCR7+CD45RA+ naive T cells. These receptor sequences come from a human donor in good health. Some libraries in this study had Jurkat cell RNA spiked in.

This sequence joins TRBV27 and TRBJ1-5, with a weak D call TRBD1 (5 bases). The CDR3 is made up of 14 amino acids. Germline V lookup: CDR1 MNHEY, CDR2 SMNVEV (reference sequence). V lost 9 bases and J lost 2, with 14 bases in between. CDR3 loop: CASSSGAGNQPQHF. The CDR3 nucleotides are TGTGCCAGTTCGAGTGGGGCAGGCAATCAGCCCCAGCATTTT.

Worth noting for this clonotype: A much larger clone differs from this one at a single base, so this may be a read error. The CDR3 nucleotides are TGTGCCAGATCGGGGTGGCCGGAGACCAGGACCCAGTACTTC. This translates into CARSGWPETRTQYF. This sequence joins TRBV2 and TRBJ2-5; TRBD2 is a possible D gene (5 bases). The CDR3 spans 14 residues. Germline lookup yields CDR1 SNHLY and CDR2 FYNNEI. The germline V and J ends were trimmed by 9 bases and 7 bases, with 21 bases remaining between them.

About this clonotype itself: A much larger clonotype is one base distant, so this may be a read error. V is TRBV7-2 and J is TRBJ2-7, with D perhaps matching TRBD2 (5 bases). The V end was cut by 6 bases, the J end by 5 bases, with 11 bases between. CDR1 and CDR2 (germline): SGHTA, FQGNSA. The CDR3 runs 12 residues. The CDR3 sequence is CASRPGMDEQYF. Here the CDR3 DNA reads TGTGCCAGCAGACCCGGGATGGACGAGCAGTACTTC.

As concerns this clonotype: Possible read error: a much larger clone is one base away. The chain combines TRBV28 with TRBJ2-1, with 9 nucleotides matching TRBD2. CDR3 size: 15 residues. V dropped 11 bases and J dropped 8; count of bases not matched to a gene: 16. CDR1 and CDR2 from the germline V gene are MDHEN and SYDVKM. CDR3 DNA: TGTGCCTGCACTTCGCTAGCGGGATCTTTGGATGAGCAGTTCTTC. Residues: CACTSLAGSLDEQFF.

This clonotype was observed at least ten times. The rearrangement uses TRBV13 and TRBJ2-4, with TRBD1 as a possible D gene (6 bases). From germline, CDR1 is PRHDT and CDR2 FYEKMQ (reference sequence). The CDR3 contains 15 residues. Between the trimmed V and J ends, which lost 0 bases and 5 bases, there was a span of 11 bases. The CDR3 region has the DNA TGTGCCAGCAGCTTAGGCAGGGGATGGGAAAACATTCAGTACTTC. Its translation is CASSLGRGWENIQYF.

This clonotype was detected only a few times. This CDR3 is CSARDGGQTYHYGYTF. Written as DNA, the CDR3 is TGCAGTGCTAGAGATGGAGGACAGACTTACCACTATGGCTACACCTTC. This sequence joins TRBV20-1 and TRBJ1-2; D is possibly TRBD1 (6 bases). This CDR3 region has 16 residues. V was cut by 0 bases and J by 3 bases, with 17 bases left in between. In germline, CDR1 is DFQATT, CDR2 SNEGSKA (reference sequence).

This clonotype was detected many times. This chain joins TRBV29-1 and TRBJ2-7; 12 bases map to TRBD1. V shed 3 bases, J shed 3 bases, and the junction held 3 bases outside the gene matches. The germline V gene has CDR1 SQVTM and CDR2 ANQGSEA. The CDR3 covers 14 residues. The CDR3 loop is CSVEGQGADYEQYF. CDR3 coding DNA: TGCAGCGTTGAGGGACAGGGGGCCGACTACGAGCAGTACTTC.

CDR3 in DNA: TGTGCCACCAGTCCAACAGGGCAGCATAGCACTGAAGCTTTCTTT. Residues: CATSPTGQHSTEAFF. The J gene is TRBJ1-1, the V gene TRBV24-1; D may be TRBD1 (6 bases). The CDR3 is made up of 15 amino acids. CDR1 is KGHDR, CDR2 SFDVKD, per germline. With 6 bases removed from V and 4 bases from J, the gap between germline ends came to 17 bases.

This clonotype appeared many times. V usage is TRBV7-2 and J usage is TRBJ2-3; D is unclear. V was shortened by 2 bases and J by 4 bases, with 10 bases between the two germline ends. CDR1 is SGHTA, CDR2 FQGNSA, per germline. CDR3 length: 14 residues. In DNA, the CDR3 is TGTGCCAGCAGCTTATTTCCCCTGGCAGATACGCAGTATTTT. Amino acids: CASSLFPLADTQYF.

V and J are TRBV19 and TRBJ1-1; D possibly corresponds to TRBD1 (5 bases). The V gene lost 1 base and the J gene lost 5 bases, with 8 bases spanning the gap. Germline lookup yields CDR1 LNHDA and CDR2 SQIVND (reference sequence). The CDR3 is 13 amino acids. CDR3 sequence: CASSIGDVTEAFF. The CDR3, as DNA: TGTGCCAGTAGTATAGGGGACGTGACTGAAGCTTTCTTT.

This clonotype came up many times. The chain has TRBV10-2 and TRBJ2-1, with 13 bases lining up with TRBD2. The germline V gene encodes CDR1 WSHSY and CDR2 SAAADI. This CDR3 spans 12 amino acids. J gave up 16 bases and V 9 bases, and 9 bases lay outside the gene matches. The CDR3 reads CASGTSGTSPFF. The CDR3 DNA sequence: TGCGCCAGTGGGACTAGCGGGACTTCACCCTTCTTC.

This clonotype was counted a single time. This chain connects TRBV4-3 to TRBJ1-3; D is unresolved. Germline CDR1 and CDR2: LGHNA and YSLEER. The V and J ends lost 1 base and 3 bases respectively, with 22 bases between them. This CDR3 is 19 amino acids long. The CDR3 region is CASSQGSAGETYFGNTIYF. CDR3 bases: TGCGCCAGCAGCCAAGGATCGGCCGGGGAAACTTACTTTGGAAACACCATATATTTT.

This clonotype has just a few counts. Here the CDR3 reads CASSPVSTGTEAFF. The CDR3 region has the DNA TGTGCCAGCAGCCCCGTATCGACGGGCACTGAAGCTTTCTTT. This rearrangement joins TRBV7-9 to TRBJ1-1; no firm D call. Trimming shortened V by 5 bases and J by 4 bases, and 14 bases separated the two germline ends. The CDR3 sequence is 14 residues long. The V gene's germline CDR1 is SEHNR and CDR2 FQNEAQ (reference sequence).

Only a few counts were recorded for this clonotype. The gene calls are TRBV13 and TRBJ2-1, with 13 bases fitting TRBD2. The length of the CDR3 is 16 residues. V shed 4 bases and J 12 bases; nucleotides not matched to a gene: 12. Germline values: CDR1 PRHDT, CDR2 FYEKMQ (reference sequence). This chain's CDR3 is CASSSRGLAGYGVQFF. In nucleotides, the CDR3 is TGTGCCAGCAGCTCTAGGGGACTAGCGGGGTATGGCGTGCAGTTCTTC.